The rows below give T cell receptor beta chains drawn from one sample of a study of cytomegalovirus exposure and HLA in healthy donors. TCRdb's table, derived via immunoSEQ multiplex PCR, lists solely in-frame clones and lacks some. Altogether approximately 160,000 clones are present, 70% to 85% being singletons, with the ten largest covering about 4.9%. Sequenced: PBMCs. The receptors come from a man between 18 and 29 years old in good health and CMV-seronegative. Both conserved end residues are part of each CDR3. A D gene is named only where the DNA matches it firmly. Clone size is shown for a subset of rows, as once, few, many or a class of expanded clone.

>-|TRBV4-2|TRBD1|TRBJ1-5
CASSQVDRDGYQPQHF
TGTGCCAGCAGCCAGGTTGACAGGGACGGTTATCAGCCCCAGCATTTT
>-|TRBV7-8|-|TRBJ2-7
CASKLVDEQYF
TGTGCCAGCAAACTCGTGGACGAGCAGTACTTC
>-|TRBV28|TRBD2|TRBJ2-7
CASSSRTSGYEQYF
TGTGCCAGCAGTTCGAGGACTAGCGGCTACGAGCAGTACTTC
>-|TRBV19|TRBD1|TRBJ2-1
CASSRGTGSSFNEQFF
TGTGCCAGTAGCCGTGGGACAGGGTCCTCCTTCAATGAGCAGTTCTTC
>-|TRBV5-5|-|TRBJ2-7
CASSLDVSSYEQYF
TGTGCCAGCAGCTTGGATGTTAGCTCCTACGAGCAGTACTTC
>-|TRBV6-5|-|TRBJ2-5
CASTISRAQYF
TGTGCCAGCACCATCTCCAGGGCCCAGTACTTC
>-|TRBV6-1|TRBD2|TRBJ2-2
CASSEGLAGETGELFF
TGTGCCAGCAGTGAAGGGCTAGCGGGAGAAACCGGGGAGCTGTTTTTT
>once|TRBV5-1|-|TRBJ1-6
CASSDVSPYNSPLHF
TGCGCCAGCAGTGATGTGAGTCCCTATAATTCACCCCTCCACTTT
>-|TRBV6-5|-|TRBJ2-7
CASSPTPGTSYEQYF
TGTGCCAGCAGTCCCACTCCAGGTACCTCCTACGAGCAGTACTTC
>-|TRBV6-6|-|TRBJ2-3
CASTDRRPSTDTQYF
TGTGCCAGCACTGACAGGCGACCTAGCACAGATACGCAGTATTTT
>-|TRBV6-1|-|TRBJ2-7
CASSQGFISTYEQYF
TGTGCCAGCAGCCAGGGGTTTATCTCAACCTACGAGCAGTACTTC
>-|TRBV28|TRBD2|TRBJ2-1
CASSLMGLAGENEQFF
TGTGCCAGCAGTTTGATGGGACTAGCGGGAGAGAACGAGCAGTTCTTC
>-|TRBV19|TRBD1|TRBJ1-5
CASSVLTGGGNQPQHF
TGTGCCAGTAGTGTACTGACAGGGGGGGGCAATCAGCCCCAGCATTTT
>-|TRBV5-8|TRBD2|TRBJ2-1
CASSLLTSHEQFF
TGTGCCAGCAGCTTACTGACTAGCCATGAGCAGTTCTTC
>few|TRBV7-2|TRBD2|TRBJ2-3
CASSQVGLATDTQYF
TGCGCCAGCAGCCAAGTGGGACTAGCGACAGATACGCAGTATTTT
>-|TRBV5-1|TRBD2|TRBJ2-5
CASSWGLAGLPGEQYF
TGCGCCAGCAGCTGGGGACTAGCGGGGCTCCCCGGGGAGCAGTACTTC
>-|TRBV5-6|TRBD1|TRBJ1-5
CASSLGQGLNSNQPQHF
TGTGCCAGCAGCCTAGGACAGGGCTTAAATAGCAATCAGCCCCAGCATTTT